This TCR beta chain was obtained from a study of T-cell memory formation after mild COVID-19. Overall study results and limits: Mainly CM and EM harbored the contracting CD4+ clones; mainly EMRA harbored the CD8+ ones.

Deletions cut 0 bases from V and 6 bases from J, with 22 bases between. Germline V gene data show CDR1 as MGHRA and CDR2 as YSYEKL. This CDR3 is built from 18 residues. In regard to this clonotype: The antigen is undetermined.

Each CDR3 protein is one row after TCRdb ran MiXCR on the 5' RACE reads. The top ten hold roughly 20% of the sample, which has about 290,000 distinct CDR3 sequences, about 16% seen once. The source of this sequence is a man aged 18 to 29 who had mild COVID-19 (a few samples of this study predate the infection). Cell type and time point are not known. The rearrangement links TRBV4-1 to TRBJ2-3; D may correspond to TRBD1 or TRBD2 (5 bases each). Material: PBMCs or a T cell subset sorted from them (not recorded which). The CDR3 loop is CASSQEPNRDPSMDTQYF. The CDR3, as DNA: TGCGCCAGCAGCCAAGAACCCAACCGGGACCCGAGCATGGATACGCAGTATTTT.